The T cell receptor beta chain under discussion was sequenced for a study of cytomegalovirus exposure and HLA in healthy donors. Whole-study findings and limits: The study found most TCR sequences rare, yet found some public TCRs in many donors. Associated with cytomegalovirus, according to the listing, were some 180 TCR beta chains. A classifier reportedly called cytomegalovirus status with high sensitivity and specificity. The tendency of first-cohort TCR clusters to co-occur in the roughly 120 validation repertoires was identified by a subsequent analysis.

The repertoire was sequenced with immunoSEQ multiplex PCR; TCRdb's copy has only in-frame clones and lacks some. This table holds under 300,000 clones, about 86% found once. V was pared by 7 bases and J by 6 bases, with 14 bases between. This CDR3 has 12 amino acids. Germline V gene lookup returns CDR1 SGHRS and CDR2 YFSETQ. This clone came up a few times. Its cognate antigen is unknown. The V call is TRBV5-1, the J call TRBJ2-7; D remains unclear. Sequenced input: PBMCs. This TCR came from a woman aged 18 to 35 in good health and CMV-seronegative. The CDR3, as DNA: TGCGCCAGCCGACCCCTCCCGGGCGAGCAGTACTTC. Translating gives CASRPLPGEQYF.